Presented here are 13 T cell receptor beta chains from one specimen sequenced in a study of T-cell memory formation after mild COVID-19. TCRdb re-derived calls from the 5' RACE reads in MiXCR, one entry per CDR3 protein. The repertoire holds some 210,000 distinct CDR3 sequences, with around 17% as singletons. The sequencing sample was made of PBMCs or a T cell subset sorted from them (not recorded which). These TCRs come from an adult woman who had mild COVID-19 (a few samples of this study predate the infection). Cell type and time point are not known.

The genes are TRBV29-1 and TRBJ2-1, with D perhaps matching TRBD1 or TRBD2 (5 bases each). Germline CDR1 reads SQVTM; CDR2 reads ANQGSEA. This CDR3 is 15 amino acids long. V gave up 4 bases and J gave up 6 bases, with 19 bases separating them. DNA of the CDR3: TGCAGCGTTGTTGGGACGGTTATAGGGCTCAATGAGCAGTTCTTC. This sequence encodes CSVVGTVIGLNEQFF.

The gene calls are TRBV6-2 or TRBV6-3 and TRBJ2-1, with D unresolved. In germline, CDR1 is MNHEY, CDR2 SVGEGT. This CDR3 spans 15 amino acids. V shed 4 bases and J shed 6 bases, with 16 bases lying between them. CDR3 DNA sequence: TGTGCCAGCAGTTTTTTGGGGTTCCCAGGCAATGAGCAGTTCTTC. Its protein is CASSFLGFPGNEQFF.

The J gene is TRBJ1-1, the V gene TRBV15; possibly TRBD1 for D (5 bases). This CDR3 has 14 amino acids. From germline, CDR1 is LNHNV and CDR2 YYDKDF (reference sequence). V dropped 2 bases and J dropped 4 bases, with 11 bases sitting between them. The CDR3: CATSRNRGGTEAFF. In DNA, the CDR3 is TGTGCCACCAGCAGAAACCGGGGGGGCACTGAAGCTTTCTTT.

This clonotype was counted between two and nine times. The chain carries TRBV11-2 and TRBJ2-5, with 7 nucleotides matching TRBD2. This CDR3 contains 15 residues. Looked up from germline, CDR1 is SGHAT and CDR2 is FQNNGV. Trimming at V came to 2 bases and at J to 1 base, leaving 4 bases not matched to a gene. The CDR3 protein is CASSLRGLLQETQYF. DNA for the CDR3: TGTGCCAGCAGCTTAAGGGGACTACTCCAAGAGACCCAGTACTTC.

The genes are TRBV7-6 and TRBJ2-3; D call uncertain. The V gene's germline CDR1 is SGHVS and CDR2 FNYEAQ. Trimming stripped 1 base from V and 2 bases from J, with 7 bases between. The CDR3 extends over 14 amino acids. CDR3 in DNA: TGTGCCAGCAGCTTAGGGGCCGTCACAGATACGCAGTATTTT. It yields the protein CASSLGAVTDTQYF.

The chain uses TRBV12-3 or TRBV12-4 and TRBJ2-4, with TRBD1 matching 7 bases. J was trimmed by 4 bases and V by 7 bases; bases with no gene match: 4. This CDR3 contains 13 residues. The chain's CDR3 is CASKGDSKNIQYF. The CDR3 bases are TGTGCCAGCAAGGGGGACAGTAAAAACATTCAGTACTTC.

V and J are TRBV6-4 and TRBJ2-1; 9 bases agree with TRBD2. The V segment lost 4 bases and the J segment 10 bases; nucleotides outside the gene matches: 5. The CDR3 covers 13 residues. Looked up from germline, CDR1 is MRHNA and CDR2 is SNTAGT. CDR3 in DNA: TGTGCCAGCAGTGCTAGCGGGGCAGAGGAGCAGTTCTTC. Protein sequence: CASSASGAEEQFF.

This clonotype occurred a few times. V usage is TRBV5-1 and J usage is TRBJ2-7; D is ambiguous. Trimming cost V 0 bases and J 3 bases, with 7 bases left between them. Germline lookup yields CDR1 SGHRS and CDR2 YFSETQ. This CDR3 region has 13 residues. CDR3 coding DNA: TGCGCCAGCAGCTTGGAGGCCCTCTACGAGCAGTACTTC. This sequence encodes CASSLEALYEQYF.

The chain carries TRBV7-6 and TRBJ2-5, with 7 bases fitting TRBD1. Losses at the gene ends were 4 bases for V and 2 bases for J; bases not matched to a gene: 7. The CDR3 consists of 15 residues. Germline V lookup: CDR1 SGHVS, CDR2 FNYEAQ. Here the CDR3 DNA reads TGTGCCAGCAGCTCAATGGGGACAGAACAAGAGACCCAGTACTTC. This gives the protein CASSSMGTEQETQYF.

At least ten counts were recorded for this clonotype. The chain links TRBV18 to TRBJ2-1; 11 bases match TRBD2. The CDR3 runs 16 residues. Germline lookup yields CDR1 KGHSH and CDR2 LQKENI. The junction had 1 base not matched to a gene; V was cut back by 3 bases and J by 0 bases. CDR3 nucleotides: TGTGCCAGCTCACCTACTAGCGGGAGCTCCTACAATGAGCAGTTCTTC. Its translation: CASSPTSGSSYNEQFF.

This clonotype was counted only a few times. The chain recombines TRBV5-1 with TRBJ1-2; TRBD1 agrees at 7 bases. The CDR3 sequence is 13 residues long. V shed 4 bases and J 4 bases; nucleotides not matched to a gene: 4. CDR1 and CDR2 (germline): SGHRS, YFSETQ. The CDR3 DNA reads as TGCGCCAGCAGCGGTGACAGGGCCTATGGCTACACCTTC. Its translation is CASSGDRAYGYTF.

The sample holds a few counts of this clonotype. This chain joins TRBV21-1 and TRBJ2-3; the table calls TRBD2, which could not be checked here. TRBV21-1 is classified as a pseudogene. The CDR3 is 17 amino acids. The DNA for the CDR3 is TGTGCCAGCAGCAAAGAAGGGCCGAGTACGAGCACAGATACGCAGTATTTT. Encoded protein: CASSKEGPSTSTDTQYF.

V is TRBV7-2 and J is TRBJ2-7; 12 bases map to TRBD1. Germline trimming cut 5 bases from V and 4 bases from J; bases unmatched to any gene: 12. Germline CDR1 is SGHTA and CDR2 is FQGNSA. The CDR3 runs 17 residues. The CDR3 DNA is TGTGCCAGCAGCCTAGGCCTGGGGACAGGGGGCCGGTACGAGCAGTACTTC. It is translated as CASSLGLGTGGRYEQYF.